The rows below give T cell receptor beta chains drawn from one sample of a study of OX40 agonist ivuxolimab in advanced cancers. Sequenced by immunoSEQ multiplex PCR; TCRdb stores in-frame clones only, minus some. The table records 60,000 to 80,000 clones, 70% to 90% of them present only once. The sample was CD4+ or CD8+ T cells sorted from blood, taken in a trial of the OX40 agonist ivuxolimab. Source of these receptors: an adult with an advanced solid tumor such as melanoma, head and neck, liver or kidney cancer. The CDR3 runs from the conserved cysteine through the conserved F or W. A D gene is named only where the DNA matches it firmly. Not all rows give a size; the values are once, few, many and, for expanded clones, a class.

d_gene	abundance	v_gene	j_gene	CDR3nt	CDR3aa
TRBD1	-	TRBV6-5	TRBJ2-4	TGTGCCAGCAGTAACCCGGGACAGAAAAACATTCAGTACTTC	CASSNPGQKNIQYF
TRBD2	-	TRBV28	TRBJ2-2	TGTGCCAGCAGTTCCCCCCGGGGGGCGAACACCGGGGAGCTGTTTTTT	CASSSPRGANTGELFF
-	-	TRBV9	TRBJ1-1	TGTGCCAGCAGCGCTGGCCTGTCCACCGAAGCTTTCTTT	CASSAGLSTEAFF
TRBD1	-	TRBV5-8	TRBJ1-1	TGTGCCAGCAGCAGAATCGTGGCAGGGGGCATGAACACTGAAGCTTTCTTT	CASSRIVAGGMNTEAFF
-	once	TRBV2	TRBJ1-2	TGTGCCAGCAGGCGGGGATTCAACTATGGCTACACCTTC	CASRRGFNYGYTF
-	-	TRBV5-1	TRBJ1-1	TGCGCCAGCAGCCGCGCCCTGGGAACTGAAGCTTTCTTT	CASSRALGTEAFF
TRBD1	-	TRBV29-1	TRBJ1-1	TGCAGCGTCCTAAAGAGGGGTGGACAGGGAAACACTGAAGCTTTCTTT	CSVLKRGGQGNTEAFF
TRBD1	once	TRBV30	TRBJ1-1	TGTGCCTGGAACAGGGGTATGAACACTGAAGCTTTCTTT	CAWNRGMNTEAFF
-	-	TRBV6-5	TRBJ1-1	TGTGCCAGCAGTTACAACAATGGACAGCATGGAGCTTTCTTT	CASSYNNGQHGAFF
TRBD2	-	TRBV5-6	TRBJ2-2	TGTGCCAGCAGCTGGGGGACTAGCAGGAACACCGGGGAGCTGTTTTTT	CASSWGTSRNTGELFF
-	-	TRBV21-1	TRBJ2-5	TGTGCCAGCAGCAAAGGAGCAAGTCTCGAGACCCAGTACTTC	CASSKGASLETQYF
TRBD1	once	TRBV6-5	TRBJ2-3	TGTGCCAGCAGACCCGACAGGGGCACAGATACGCAGTATTTT	CASRPDRGTDTQYF
-	-	TRBV6-5	TRBJ2-5	TGTGCCAGCAGATTACAGTCAGGGAGCCAAGAGACCCAGTACTTC	CASRLQSGSQETQYF
-	-	TRBV6-4	TRBJ2-6	TGTGCCAGCAGTGACTTCGGGGGTCTCGGTGGGGCCAACGTCCTGACTTTC	CASSDFGGLGGANVLTF
TRBD1	-	TRBV7-9	TRBJ2-2	TGTGCCAGCAGCACACGACAGGGTGACGGGGAGCTGTTTTTT	CASSTRQGDGELFF
-	-	TRBV7-9	TRBJ1-1	TGTGCCAGCAGTCACAGTGAAGCTTTCTTT	CASSHSEAFF
-	-	TRBV19	TRBJ2-2	TGTGCCAGTAGTACCGCTAGAGGCCCACCAACCGGGGAGCTGTTTTTT	CASSTARGPPTGELFF
-	-	TRBV19	TRBJ1-6	TGTGCCAGTGGGGGCTCAAGGGGATCACCCCTCCACTTT	CASGGSRGSPLHF
TRBD1	-	TRBV4-1	TRBJ2-1	TGCGCCAGCAGCTTCCGACCCGGGACAGCCTACAATGAGCAGTTCTTC	CASSFRPGTAYNEQFF
-	-	TRBV2	TRBJ2-2	TGTGCCAGCAAGGGGGGGCGGACCGGGGAGCTGTTTTTT	CASKGGRTGELFF
-	-	TRBV7-2	TRBJ2-7	TGTGCCAGCAGCTTACTCCAGGGTAGGGCCTACGAGCAGTACTTC	CASSLLQGRAYEQYF
-	-	TRBV28	TRBJ1-1	TGTGCCAGCAGCCATAACAATGAAGCTTTCTTT	CASSHNNEAFF
TRBD1	-	TRBV7-8	TRBJ1-4	TGTGCCAGCAGCTTAGCCCGACAGGGATTAAGTGAAAAACTGTTTTTT	CASSLARQGLSEKLFF
-	-	TRBV9	TRBJ2-3	TGTGCCAGCAGCGCCTCTAGGCTTCGCTTAGGAGCCACAGATACGCAGTATTTT	CASSASRLRLGATDTQYF
-	-	TRBV11-2	TRBJ2-2	TGTGCCAGCAGCTTCAGTGAGAGCACCGGGGAGCTGTTTTTT	CASSFSESTGELFF
-	-	TRBV19	TRBJ1-2	TGTGCCAGTAGTCTAGGGAGTGGCTACACCTTC	CASSLGSGYTF
-	-	TRBV5-6	TRBJ1-1	TGTGCCAGCAGCTGGGACGGGGGAATGGGGACTGAAGCTTTCTTT	CASSWDGGMGTEAFF
TRBD2	-	TRBV7-2	TRBJ2-7	TGTGCCAGCAGCGCAGGGACTAGCGACTATCTAAGACGCGAGCAGTACTTC	CASSAGTSDYLRREQYF
-	-	TRBV7-9	TRBJ1-4	TGTGCCAGCAGCCAAGATAGTGTAAGGGTTGGGAGTGAAAAACTGTTTTTT	CASSQDSVRVGSEKLFF
TRBD2	once	TRBV14	TRBJ2-5	TGTGCCAGCAGCCTAAGCGGGGTTCTCCAGTACTTC	CASSLSGVLQYF
TRBD2	once	TRBV7-3	TRBJ2-2	TGTGCCAGCAGCTTACTAGCGGGAGTAGCCGGGGAGCTGTTTTTT	CASSLLAGVAGELFF
TRBD1	few	TRBV4-2	TRBJ2-3	TGTGCCAGCAGCCAAGAACAGGGGGTCACAGATACGCAGTATTTT	CASSQEQGVTDTQYF
-	-	TRBV28	TRBJ1-5	TGTGCCAGCAGTCTGGGGCAGGGGAATCAGCCCCAGCATTTT	CASSLGQGNQPQHF
TRBD1	-	TRBV18	TRBJ2-5	TGTGCCAGCTCCCTCACAGGGGGCTGGGAGACCCAGTACTTC	CASSLTGGWETQYF
TRBD2	-	TRBV19	TRBJ2-6	TGTGCCAGTATCCCCGGGGGGTCTGGGGCCAACGTCCTGACTTTC	CASIPGGSGANVLTF
-	-	TRBV15	TRBJ2-3	TGTGCCACCAGACGGGGGCGAGGCACAGATACGCAGTATTTT	CATRRGRGTDTQYF
-	once	TRBV6-1	TRBJ2-1	TGTGCCAGCAGTGAAATGCGCTTTTCCTCCTACAATGAGCAGTTCTTC	CASSEMRFSSYNEQFF
-	-	TRBV12-5	TRBJ2-2	TGTGCTAGTGCGTCCGGGGCACAGAACACCGGGGAGCTGTTTTTT	CASASGAQNTGELFF
TRBD1	-	TRBV28	TRBJ2-2	TGTGCCAGTCAGGGGGCATACACCGGGGAGCTGTTTTTT	CASQGAYTGELFF
TRBD1	-	TRBV30	TRBJ2-5	TGTGCCTGGAGTGTGGTCCGTCTCTACAGGGGACGGGCTCCAACCCAAGAGACCCAGTACTTC	CAWSVVRLYRGRAPTQETQYF
-	-	TRBV7-8	TRBJ2-7	TGTGCCAGCAGCTTACGTAATCGGGGGGCCGGAGGGTACGAGCAGTACTTC	CASSLRNRGAGGYEQYF
-	-	TRBV4-1	TRBJ2-6	TGCGCCAGCAGCCAAGGGGTGGCTGGGGCCAACGTCCTGACTTTC	CASSQGVAGANVLTF
TRBD1	-	TRBV10-3	TRBJ1-2	TGTGCCATCAGTGAGGACAGGGTGAATGGCTACACCTTC	CAISEDRVNGYTF
TRBD1	-	TRBV6-6	TRBJ1-4	TGTGCCAGCACCCCCCTCGGGACAGGGAATGAAAAACTGTTTTTT	CASTPLGTGNEKLFF
-	-	TRBV21-1	TRBJ2-4	TGTGCCAGCAGCAAAGAGGGGGGTGAAGGTGGGGAAAACATTCAGTACTTC	CASSKEGGEGGENIQYF
-	-	TRBV10-1	TRBJ1-1	TGCGCCAGCAGTGACTCGGAAACTGAAGCTTTCTTT	CASSDSETEAFF
-	-	TRBV25-1	TRBJ2-7	TGTGCCAGCAGTGAATCACCCGAGCAGTACTTC	CASSESPEQYF
-	-	TRBV7-2	TRBJ1-4	TGTGCCAGCAGTCCGTTCGACGCAACTAATGAAAAACTGTTTTTT	CASSPFDATNEKLFF
-	-	TRBV18	TRBJ2-3	TGTGCCAGCTCACCACCTAGCGCGGGAGATACGCAGTATTTT	CASSPPSAGDTQYF
-	-	TRBV6-5	TRBJ2-2	TGTGCCAGCACCCCGTCGGGGTACACCGGGGAGCTGTTTTTT	CASTPSGYTGELFF
TRBD1	-	TRBV4-3	TRBJ1-1	TGCGCCAGCAGCCCAGACAGGGGGCGAACTGAAGCTTTCTTT	CASSPDRGRTEAFF
-	-	TRBV7-6	TRBJ2-1	TGTGCCAGCAGCTTAGCGGAATACAATGAGCAGTTCTTC	CASSLAEYNEQFF
-	-	TRBV5-5	TRBJ1-1	TGTGCCAGCAGGTGGGGGGAAACATTGAACACTGAAGCTTTCTTT	CASRWGETLNTEAFF
TRBD1	-	TRBV28	TRBJ1-4	TGTGCCAGCAGTTTAGGGACAGGGTGGTTCGAAAAACTGTTTTTT	CASSLGTGWFEKLFF
TRBD1	-	TRBV6-6	TRBJ2-1	TGTGCCAGCAGTCGCGGACAGGGGGCGCTTGAGTTCTTC	CASSRGQGALEFF
TRBD2	-	TRBV18	TRBJ2-7	TGTGCCAGCTCACCAACGCTAGCGGGAGGGTCCTACGAGCAGTACTTC	CASSPTLAGGSYEQYF
-	-	TRBV9	TRBJ2-1	TGTGCCAGCAGCGGGTATCACAGCGGAACCGACAATGAGCAGTTCTTC	CASSGYHSGTDNEQFF